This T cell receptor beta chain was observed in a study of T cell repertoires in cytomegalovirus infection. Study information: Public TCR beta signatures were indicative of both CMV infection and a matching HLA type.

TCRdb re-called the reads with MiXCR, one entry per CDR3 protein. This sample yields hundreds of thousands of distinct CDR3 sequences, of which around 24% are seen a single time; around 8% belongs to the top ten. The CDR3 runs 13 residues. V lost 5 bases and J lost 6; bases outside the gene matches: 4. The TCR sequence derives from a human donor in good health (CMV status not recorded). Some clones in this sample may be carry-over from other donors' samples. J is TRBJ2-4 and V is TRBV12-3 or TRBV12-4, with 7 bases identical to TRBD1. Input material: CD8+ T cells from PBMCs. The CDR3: CASSPGQANIQYF. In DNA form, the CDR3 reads TGTGCCAGCAGTCCTGGACAGGCAAACATTCAGTACTTC.